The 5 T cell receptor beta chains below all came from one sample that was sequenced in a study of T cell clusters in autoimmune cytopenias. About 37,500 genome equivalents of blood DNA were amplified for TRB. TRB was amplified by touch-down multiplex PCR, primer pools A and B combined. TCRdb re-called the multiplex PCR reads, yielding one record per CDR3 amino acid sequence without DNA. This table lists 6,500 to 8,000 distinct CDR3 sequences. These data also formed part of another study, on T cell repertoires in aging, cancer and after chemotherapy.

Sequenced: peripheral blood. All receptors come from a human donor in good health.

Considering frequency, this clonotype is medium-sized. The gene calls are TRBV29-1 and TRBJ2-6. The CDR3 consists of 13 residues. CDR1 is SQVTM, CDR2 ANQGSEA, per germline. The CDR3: CSVGRGGANVLTF.

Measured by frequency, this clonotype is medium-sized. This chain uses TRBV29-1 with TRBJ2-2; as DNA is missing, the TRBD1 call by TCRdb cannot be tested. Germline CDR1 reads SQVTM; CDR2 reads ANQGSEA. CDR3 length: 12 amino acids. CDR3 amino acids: CSGDRGTGELFF.

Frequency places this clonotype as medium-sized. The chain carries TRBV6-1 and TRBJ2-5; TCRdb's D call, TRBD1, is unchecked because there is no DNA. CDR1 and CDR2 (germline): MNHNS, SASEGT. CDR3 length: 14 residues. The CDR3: CASSVPGGEETQYF.

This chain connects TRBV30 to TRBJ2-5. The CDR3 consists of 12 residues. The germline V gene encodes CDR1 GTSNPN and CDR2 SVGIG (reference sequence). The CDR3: CAWSDSLTAQYF. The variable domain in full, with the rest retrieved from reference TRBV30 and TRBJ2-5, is SQTIHQWPATLVQPVGSPLSLECTVEGTSNPNLYWYRQAAGRGLQLLFYSVGIGQISSEVPQNLSASRPQDRQFILSSKKLLLSDSGFYLCAWSDSLTAQYFGPGTRLLVL.

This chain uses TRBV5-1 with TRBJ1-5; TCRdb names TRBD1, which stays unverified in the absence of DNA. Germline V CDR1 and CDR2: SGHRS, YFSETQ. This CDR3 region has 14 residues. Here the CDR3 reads CASSLDGGSQPQHF.